The 13 T cell receptor beta chains presented below share a single source sample, sequenced in a study of early T cells in non-severe SARS-CoV-2 infection. Via MiXCR, TCRdb re-called the 5' RACE reads, giving one row per CDR3 protein. Of tens of thousands of distinct CDR3 sequences listed, roughly 18% are singletons. Source: whole blood, taken at baseline. Every receptor here comes from an adult who was a healthcare worker with PCR-confirmed SARS-CoV-2 infection or an uninfected control (not recorded which).

The chain combines TRBV5-1 with TRBJ2-5; 11 bases line up with TRBD2. The junction had 2 bases not matched to a gene; V was cut back by 0 bases and J by 4 bases. The CDR3 has 15 amino acids. Germline lookup yields CDR1 SGHRS and CDR2 YFSETQ. Here the CDR3 reads CASSLAGTSGETQYF. The CDR3 DNA is TGCGCCAGCAGCTTGGCCGGGACTAGCGGAGAGACCCAGTACTTC.

The chain carries TRBV19 and TRBJ2-6; weak D call: TRBD1 (5 bases). CDR3 length: 15 amino acids. Trimming removed 9 bases from V and 0 bases from J, with 12 bases in between. The germline V gene has CDR1 LNHDA and CDR2 SQIVND (reference sequence). CDR3 residues: CASRWGSSGANVLTF. The CDR3, as DNA: TGTGCCAGCCGATGGGGCAGCTCTGGGGCCAACGTCCTGACTTTC. The full variable domain, rest sourced from reference TRBV19 and TRBJ2-6, is DGGITQSPKYLFRKEGQNVTLSCEQNLNHDAMYWYRQDPGQGLRLIYYSQIVNDFQKGDIAEGYSVSREKKESFPLTVTSAQKNPTAFYLCASRWGSSGANVLTFGAGSRLTVL.

By share, this clonotype counts as medium-sized (0.01 to 0.1%). The rearrangement links TRBV7-2 to TRBJ2-3; D unclear. The CDR3 is made up of 17 amino acids. CDR1 SGHTA and CDR2 FQGNSA come from the germline V gene. V was clipped by 5 bases and J by 0 bases, with 18 bases between them. Here the CDR3 DNA reads TGTGCCAGCAGCCCACACCCCGGGCAGACTAGCACAGATACGCAGTATTTT. The encoded protein is CASSPHPGQTSTDTQYF.

This clonotype was picked up a small number of times. The rearrangement joins TRBV28 to TRBJ2-7; TRBD1 matches 10 bases. Germline V gene lookup returns CDR1 MDHEN and CDR2 SYDVKM. Trimming removed 3 bases from V and 7 bases from J; junction bases left unmatched: 9. The CDR3 has 15 residues. CDR3 sequence: CASSLMDRGLGEQYF. The DNA for the CDR3 is TGTGCCAGCAGTTTGATGGACAGGGGGTTAGGGGAGCAGTACTTC.

This clonotype was counted at least ten times. The J gene is TRBJ1-5, the V gene TRBV15; D gene ambiguous. Germline lookup yields CDR1 LNHNV and CDR2 YYDKDF (reference sequence). The CDR3 runs to 14 residues. Between the trimmed V and J ends, which lost 0 bases and 4 bases, there was a span of 7 bases. The CDR3 bases are TGTGCCACCAGCAGAGAAAGAGGAAATCAGCCCCAGCATTTT. This sequence encodes CATSRERGNQPQHF.

J is TRBJ2-3 and V is TRBV2; 7 bases match TRBD2. The CDR3 is 16 residues long. With 5 bases clipped from V and 4 bases from J, the junction kept 12 bases outside the gene matches. Germline V gene sequence: CDR1 SNHLY, CDR2 FYNNEI. CDR3 DNA sequence: TGTGCCAGCAGTCTTAATCTGGGGGGGTTTGCAGATACGCAGTATTTT. Protein product: CASSLNLGGFADTQYF.

Worth noting for this clonotype: The germline gene is not matched at one end of the junction; a read error may be the cause. The V call is TRBV4-3, the J call TRBJ1-2, with TRBD1 matching over 7 bases. The germline gives CDR1 LGHNA, CDR2 YSLEER. The CDR3 runs to 14 residues. The CDR3 protein is CASSQDQGDYGYIF. DNA for the CDR3: TGCGCCAGCAGCCAGGACCAGGGGGACTATGGCTACATCTTC.

This clonotype was observed a few times. The J gene is TRBJ2-7, the V gene TRBV3-1; D might be TRBD2 (6 bases). With 2 bases removed from V and 7 bases from J, the gap between germline ends came to 9 bases. Germline CDR1 and CDR2: LGHDT and YNNKEL (reference sequence). The CDR3 has 12 residues. The CDR3 is CASSQLGGEQYF. CDR3 nucleotides: TGTGCCAGCAGCCAATTGGGAGGAGAGCAGTACTTC.

This clonotype has just a few counts. The rearrangement links TRBV6-5 to TRBJ1-2; D is undetermined. Trimming took off 2 bases at V and 0 bases at J, with 7 bases between the two ends. The germline gives CDR1 MNHEY, CDR2 SVGAGI. This CDR3 has 14 amino acids. In DNA form, the CDR3 reads TGTGCCAGCAGTTACATCTTGACTAACTATGGCTACACCTTC. Protein product: CASSYILTNYGYTF.

V and J are TRBV20-1 and TRBJ2-7; D is perhaps TRBD2 (6 bases). This CDR3 has 12 amino acids. The germline CDR1 and CDR2 sequences are DFQATT and SNEGSKA (reference sequence). V was shortened by 3 bases and J by 7 bases, with 13 bases between the two germline ends. CDR3 region: CSASRDSGEQYF. The CDR3 nucleotides read TGCAGTGCTAGCCGGGACTCTGGGGAGCAGTACTTC.

The chain employs TRBV28 and TRBJ2-7; possibly TRBD1 for D (5 bases). The CDR3 totals 13 residues. Looked up from germline, CDR1 is MDHEN and CDR2 is SYDVKM. Trimming removed 9 bases from V and 3 bases from J, with 15 bases in between. Written as DNA, the CDR3 is TGTGCCAGTGTATCAGGACACTACTACGAGCAGTACTTC. It is translated as CASVSGHYYEQYF.

The CDR3 DNA follows: TGCGCCAGCAGCGCTTACGGGAGCAATGGGGCCAACGTCCTGACTTTC. Translating gives CASSAYGSNGANVLTF. This chain links TRBV5-1 with TRBJ2-6; the D gene is possibly TRBD2 (6 bases). The V end lost 4 bases, the J end lost 3 bases, and 14 bases lay between the germline ends. CDR1 is SGHRS, CDR2 YFSETQ, per germline. The CDR3 covers 16 residues.

This clonotype was observed a few times. The gene calls are TRBV28 and TRBJ1-6, with 8 bases identical to TRBD1. The V and J ends lost 6 bases and 4 bases, in that order; junction bases with no gene match: 11. Germline V lookup: CDR1 MDHEN, CDR2 SYDVKM. The CDR3 runs to 17 residues. In DNA form, the CDR3 reads TGTGCCAGCAGGAGAGACAGGGGTGTTAAGTATAATTCACCCCTCCACTTT. Translating gives CASRRDRGVKYNSPLHF.